The source of this T cell receptor beta chain is a study of early T cells in non-severe SARS-CoV-2 infection (dated by TCRdb to the early 2020s). About the study as a whole: Because TCR sequencing relied on bulk RNA taken from unsorted whole blood, pairing of alpha and beta chains was not possible.

There are 15 amino acids in the CDR3, from cysteine to phenylalanine inclusive. The DNA shown is the 45-base CDR3, in frame from base 1. The germline V gene provides CDR1 LGHNT and CDR2 FRNRAP. V ends up 2 bases short and J 0 bases short, with an unmatched junction base count of 1. The study was a case-control design nested within a healthcare worker cohort in London, UK, with weekly nasopharyngeal swab PCR tests and blood sampling. Healthcare workers were recruited during the week of the UK lockdown, between 23 and 31 March 2020, and followed weekly for up to about 16 weeks. The sample holds a few counts of this clonotype. This clone's antigen is unknown. No qualities accompany the bases; no much larger clone lies one base away. The library was produced with 5' RACE. The sample was run on a NextSeq 500. The TCR library protocol attached unique molecular identifiers to individual cDNA molecules to correct for sequencing error and PCR bias. TCR alpha and beta chains were both sequenced, and the abundances of alpha and beta sequences in each sample were closely correlated with each other. Per the source publication's procedure: V gene, J gene and CDR3 annotation of TCR sequences was performed with Decombinator V4. TCRs were defined as expanded if a significant change between any two time points was detected under a Poisson model with p below 0.0001. TCR abundances were normalised to the total number of TCRs sequenced in each sample and reported as counts per million. TRAV1-2 paired with TRAJ12, TRAJ20 or TRAJ33 defined MAIT TCRs, while TRAV10 paired with TRAJ18 defined iNKT TCRs. VDJdb, accessed 1 November 2021, was searched for CMV, EBV and SARS-CoV-2 annotated TCRs, with TCRs annotated for multiple antigens excluded. Starting from the raw public reads, TCRdb applied fastp trimming at Q25, assembled clones with MiXCR and retained in-frame beta chains. All rows with the same CDR3 protein become a single entry with the most common DNA and genes. TCRdb's processing, not the study's, gives the V and J calls here. In this sample the table shows roughly 71,000 distinct CDR3 sequences, under 15% of which occur a single time. The top ten hold approximately 5% of the sample.

General conclusions and limits of the study: VDJdb matching was skewed toward anti-spike CD8 responses and likely underestimated virus-specific expansions by missing private and CD4 specificities.

Recombination joined TRBV12-5 with TRBJ2-3; a stretch of 8 junction bases matches TRBD1. The source is an adult who was a healthcare worker with PCR-confirmed SARS-CoV-2 infection or an uninfected control (not recorded which). Sequenced sample: whole blood. The CDR3 protein is CASGLRDRSTDTQYF. In nucleotides, the sequence is TGTGCTAGTGGTTTGCGGGACAGGAGCACAGATACGCAGTATTTT.